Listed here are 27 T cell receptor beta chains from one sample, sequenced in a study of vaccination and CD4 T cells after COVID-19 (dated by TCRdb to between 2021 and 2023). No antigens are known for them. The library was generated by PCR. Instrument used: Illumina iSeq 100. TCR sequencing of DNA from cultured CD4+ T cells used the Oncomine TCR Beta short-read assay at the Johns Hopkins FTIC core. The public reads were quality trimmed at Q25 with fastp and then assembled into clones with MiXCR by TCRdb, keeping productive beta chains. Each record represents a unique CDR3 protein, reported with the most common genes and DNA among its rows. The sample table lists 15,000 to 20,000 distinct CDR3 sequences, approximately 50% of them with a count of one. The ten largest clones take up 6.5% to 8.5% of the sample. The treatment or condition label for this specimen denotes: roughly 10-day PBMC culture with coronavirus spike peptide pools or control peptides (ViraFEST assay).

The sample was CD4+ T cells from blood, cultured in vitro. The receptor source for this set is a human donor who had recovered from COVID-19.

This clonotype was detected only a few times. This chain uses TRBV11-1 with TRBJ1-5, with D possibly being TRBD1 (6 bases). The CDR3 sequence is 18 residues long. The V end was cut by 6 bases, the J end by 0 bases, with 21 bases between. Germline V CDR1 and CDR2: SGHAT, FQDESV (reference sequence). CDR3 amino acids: CASRSETGRSYSNQPQHF. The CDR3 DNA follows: TGTGCCAGCAGGTCGGAGACAGGTCGATCCTATAGCAATCAGCCCCAGCATTTT.

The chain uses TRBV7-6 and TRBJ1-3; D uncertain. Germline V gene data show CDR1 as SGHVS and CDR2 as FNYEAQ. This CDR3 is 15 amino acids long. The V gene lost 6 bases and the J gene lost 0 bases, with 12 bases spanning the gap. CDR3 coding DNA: TGTGCCAGCAGTCCGCGTCCGGGCTCTGGAAACACCATATATTTT. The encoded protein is CASSPRPGSGNTIYF.

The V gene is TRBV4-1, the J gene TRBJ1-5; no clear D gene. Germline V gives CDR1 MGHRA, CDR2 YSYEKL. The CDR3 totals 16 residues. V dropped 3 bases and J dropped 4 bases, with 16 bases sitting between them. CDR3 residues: CASSHTRVGENQPQHF. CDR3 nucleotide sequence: TGCGCCAGCAGCCATACAAGGGTTGGAGAAAATCAGCCCCAGCATTTT.

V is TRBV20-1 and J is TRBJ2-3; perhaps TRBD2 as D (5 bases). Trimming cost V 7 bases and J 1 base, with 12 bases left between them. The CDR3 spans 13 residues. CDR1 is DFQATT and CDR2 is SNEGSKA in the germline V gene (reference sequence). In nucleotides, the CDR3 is TGCAGTGAAAAGGCGAGGGGCACAGATACGCAGTATTTT. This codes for CSEKARGTDTQYF.

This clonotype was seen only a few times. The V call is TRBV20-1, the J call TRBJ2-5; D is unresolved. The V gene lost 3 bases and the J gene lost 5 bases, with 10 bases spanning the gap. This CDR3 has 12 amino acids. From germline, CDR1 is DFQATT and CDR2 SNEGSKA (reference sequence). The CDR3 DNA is TGCAGTGCTAGGATGGCCTGGGAGACCCAGTACTTC. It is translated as CSARMAWETQYF.

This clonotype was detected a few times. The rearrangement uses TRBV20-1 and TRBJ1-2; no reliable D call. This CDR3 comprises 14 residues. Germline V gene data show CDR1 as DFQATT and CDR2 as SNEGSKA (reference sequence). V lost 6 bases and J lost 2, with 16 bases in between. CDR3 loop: CSAAEGLANYGYTF. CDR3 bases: TGCAGTGCGGCGGAAGGGCTGGCAAACTATGGCTACACCTTC.

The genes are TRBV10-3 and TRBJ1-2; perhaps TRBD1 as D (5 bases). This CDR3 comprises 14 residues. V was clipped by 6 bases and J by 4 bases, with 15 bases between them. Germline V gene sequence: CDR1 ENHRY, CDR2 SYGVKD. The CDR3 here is CAISDLRDFYGYTF. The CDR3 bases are TGTGCCATCAGCGACCTCAGGGATTTCTATGGCTACACCTTC.

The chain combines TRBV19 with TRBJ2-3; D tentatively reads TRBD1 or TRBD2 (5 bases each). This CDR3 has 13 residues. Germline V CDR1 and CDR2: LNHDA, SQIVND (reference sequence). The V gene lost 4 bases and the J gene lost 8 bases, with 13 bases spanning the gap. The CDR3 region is CASSTQGRGTQYF. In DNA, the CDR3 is TGTGCCAGTAGTACTCAGGGACGGGGTACGCAGTATTTT.

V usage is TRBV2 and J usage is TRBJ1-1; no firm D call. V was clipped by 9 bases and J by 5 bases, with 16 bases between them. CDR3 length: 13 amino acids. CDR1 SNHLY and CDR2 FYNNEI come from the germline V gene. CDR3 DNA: TGTGCCAGTTCGGCCGTGGGGTTGACTGAAGCTTTCTTT. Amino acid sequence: CASSAVGLTEAFF.

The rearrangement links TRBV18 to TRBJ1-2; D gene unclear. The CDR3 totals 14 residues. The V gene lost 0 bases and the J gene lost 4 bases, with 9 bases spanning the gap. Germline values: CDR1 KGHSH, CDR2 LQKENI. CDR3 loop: CASSPPGSGYGYTF. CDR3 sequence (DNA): TGTGCCAGCTCACCACCAGGGTCGGGCTATGGCTACACCTTC.

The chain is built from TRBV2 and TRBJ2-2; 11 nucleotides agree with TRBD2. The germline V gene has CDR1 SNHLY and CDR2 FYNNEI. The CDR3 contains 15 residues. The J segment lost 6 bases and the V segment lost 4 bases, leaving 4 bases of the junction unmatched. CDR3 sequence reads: CASSAVAGGPGELFF. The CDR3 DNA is TGTGCCAGCAGTGCAGTAGCGGGGGGGCCCGGGGAGCTGTTTTTT.

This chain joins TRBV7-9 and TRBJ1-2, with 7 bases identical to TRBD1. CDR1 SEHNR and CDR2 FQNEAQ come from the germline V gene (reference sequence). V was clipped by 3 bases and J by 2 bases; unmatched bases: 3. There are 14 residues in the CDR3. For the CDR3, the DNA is TGTGCCAGCAGCTTGGGACAGTCCAACTATGGCTACACCTTC. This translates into CASSLGQSNYGYTF.

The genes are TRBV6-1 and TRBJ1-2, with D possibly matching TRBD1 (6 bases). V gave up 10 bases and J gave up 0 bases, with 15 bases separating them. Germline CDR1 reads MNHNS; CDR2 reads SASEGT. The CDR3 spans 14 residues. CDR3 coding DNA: TGTGCCACCAAAACACAGGGTTCTAACTATGGCTACACCTTC. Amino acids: CATKTQGSNYGYTF.

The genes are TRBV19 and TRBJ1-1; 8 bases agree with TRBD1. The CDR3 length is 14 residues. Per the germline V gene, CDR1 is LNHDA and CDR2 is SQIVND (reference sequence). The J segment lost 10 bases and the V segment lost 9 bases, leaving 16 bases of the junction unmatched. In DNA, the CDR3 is TGTGCCAGCATACAGACAGGGGCAGAGAGTCGAGCTTTCTTT. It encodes CASIQTGAESRAFF.

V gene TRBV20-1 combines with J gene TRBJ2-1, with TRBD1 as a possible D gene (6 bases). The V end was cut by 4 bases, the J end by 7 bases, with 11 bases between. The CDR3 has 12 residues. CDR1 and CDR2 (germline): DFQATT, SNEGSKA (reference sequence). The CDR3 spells CSATDSLNEQFF. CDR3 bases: TGCAGTGCTACGGACAGTTTGAATGAGCAGTTCTTC.

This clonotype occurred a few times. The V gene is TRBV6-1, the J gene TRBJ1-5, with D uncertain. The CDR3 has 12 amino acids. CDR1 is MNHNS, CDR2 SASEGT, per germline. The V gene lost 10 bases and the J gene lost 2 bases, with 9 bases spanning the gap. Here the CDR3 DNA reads TGTGCCACCCATATTGGCAATCAGCCCCAGCATTTT. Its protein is CATHIGNQPQHF.

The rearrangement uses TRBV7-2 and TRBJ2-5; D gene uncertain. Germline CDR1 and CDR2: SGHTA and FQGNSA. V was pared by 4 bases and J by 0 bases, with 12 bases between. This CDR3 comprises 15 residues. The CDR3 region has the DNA TGTGCCAGCAGCTGGAACGCCCGGTACCAAGAGACCCAGTACTTC. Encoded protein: CASSWNARYQETQYF.

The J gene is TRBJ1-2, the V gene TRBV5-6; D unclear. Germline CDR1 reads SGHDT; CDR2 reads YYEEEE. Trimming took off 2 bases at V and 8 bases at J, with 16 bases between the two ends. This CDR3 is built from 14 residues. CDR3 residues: CASSLLQLPEGYTF. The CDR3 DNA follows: TGTGCCAGCAGCTTATTACAGCTCCCTGAGGGCTACACCTTC.

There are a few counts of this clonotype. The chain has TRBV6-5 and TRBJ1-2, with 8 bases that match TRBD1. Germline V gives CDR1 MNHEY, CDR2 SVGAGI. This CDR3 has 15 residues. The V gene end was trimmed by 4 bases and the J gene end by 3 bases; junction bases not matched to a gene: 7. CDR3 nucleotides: TGTGCCAGCAGTTCGGGTAGACAGGGGTACTATGGCTACACCTTC. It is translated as CASSSGRQGYYGYTF.

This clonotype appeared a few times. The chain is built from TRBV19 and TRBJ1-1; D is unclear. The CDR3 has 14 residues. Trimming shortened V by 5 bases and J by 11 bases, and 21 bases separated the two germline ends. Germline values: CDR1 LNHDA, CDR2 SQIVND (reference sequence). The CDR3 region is CASSVATSVTKAFF. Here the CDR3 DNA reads TGTGCCAGTAGTGTGGCGACATCAGTTACGAAGGCTTTCTTT.

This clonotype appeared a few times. CDR3 protein: CRISGGNTDTQYF. CDR3 bases: TGCAGAATAAGTGGGGGTAACACAGATACGCAGTATTTT. The genes are TRBV20-1 and TRBJ2-3; D might be TRBD1 or TRBD2, each matching 5 bases. The CDR3 spans 13 residues. The germline V gene encodes CDR1 DFQATT and CDR2 SNEGSKA (reference sequence).

CDR3 DNA: TGTGCCAGCAGCACGCAATTGGGCCCGACAGGAACTAACTATGGCTACACCTTC. Its protein product is CASSTQLGPTGTNYGYTF. V and J are TRBV7-2 and TRBJ1-2; weak D call: TRBD1 (6 bases). The CDR3 length is 18 residues. Germline V lookup: CDR1 SGHTA, CDR2 FQGNSA. V gave up 5 bases and J gave up 0 bases, with 22 bases separating them.

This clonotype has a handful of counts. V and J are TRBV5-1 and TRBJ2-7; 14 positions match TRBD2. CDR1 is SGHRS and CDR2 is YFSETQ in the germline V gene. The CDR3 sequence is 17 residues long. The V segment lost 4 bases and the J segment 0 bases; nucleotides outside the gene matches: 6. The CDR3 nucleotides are TGCGCCAGCAGCCTTGGACTAGCGGGGGGCCACTCCTACGAGCAGTACTTC. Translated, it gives CASSLGLAGGHSYEQYF. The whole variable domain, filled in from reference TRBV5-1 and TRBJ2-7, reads KAGVTQTPRYLIKTRGQQVTLSCSPISGHRSVSWYQQTPGQGLQFLFEYFSETQRNKGNFPGRFSGRQFSNSRSEMNVSTLELGDSALYLCASSLGLAGGHSYEQYFGPGTRLTVT.

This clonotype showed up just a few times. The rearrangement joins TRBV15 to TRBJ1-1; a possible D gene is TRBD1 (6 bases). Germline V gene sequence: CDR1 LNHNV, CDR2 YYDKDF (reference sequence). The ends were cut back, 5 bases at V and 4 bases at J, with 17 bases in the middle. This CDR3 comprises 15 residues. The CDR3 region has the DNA TGTGCCACCAGCTATGGGGGCGCATCTGCCACTGAAGCTTTCTTT. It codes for CATSYGGASATEAFF.

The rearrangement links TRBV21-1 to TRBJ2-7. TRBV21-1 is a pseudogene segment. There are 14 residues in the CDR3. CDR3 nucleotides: TGTGCCAGCAGCTCAAGAAGCTTTCTTTACGAGCAGTACTTC. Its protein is CASSSRSFLYEQYF.

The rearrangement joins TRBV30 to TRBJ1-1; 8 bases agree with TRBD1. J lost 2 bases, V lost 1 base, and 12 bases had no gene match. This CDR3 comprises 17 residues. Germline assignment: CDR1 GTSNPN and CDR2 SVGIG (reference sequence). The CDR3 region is CAWSGHKTGALNTEAFF. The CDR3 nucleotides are TGTGCCTGGAGTGGCCATAAGACAGGGGCGTTAAACACTGAAGCTTTCTTT.

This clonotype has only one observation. The CDR3 region has the DNA TGTGCCAGCAGTAGAATCAGGGGGCTGGGCGCCAACGTCCTGACTTTC. This sequence encodes CASSRIRGLGANVLTF. This sequence joins TRBV2 and TRBJ2-6; 8 nucleotides align to TRBD1. V was clipped by 5 bases and J by 7 bases; unmatched bases: 10. From germline, CDR1 is SNHLY and CDR2 FYNNEI. This CDR3 is built from 16 residues.